The 31 T cell receptor beta chains below come from one sample, sequenced in a study of cytomegalovirus exposure and HLA in healthy donors. The PCR had 60 Vbeta and 13 Jbeta primers. Only in-frame clones appear in the TCRdb table, and some are missing; sequencing was by immunoSEQ multiplex PCR. In the table there are over 150,000 clones, less than 80% of which are singletons. Sequenced sample: PBMCs. Every receptor here comes from a middle-aged man in good health and CMV-seronegative.

This chain connects TRBV2 to TRBJ2-7; 13 nucleotides agree with TRBD2. Per the germline V gene, CDR1 is SNHLY and CDR2 is FYNNEI. The V segment lost 0 bases and the J segment 3 bases; nucleotides outside the gene matches: 5. The CDR3 length is 17 residues. The CDR3 DNA is TGTGCCAGCAGTGAAGCTAGGGGGACTAGCGGGGTCTACGAGCAGTACTTC. This translates into CASSEARGTSGVYEQYF.

The V call is TRBV5-1, the J call TRBJ2-5, with 11 bases aligning to TRBD2. The CDR3 extends over 15 amino acids. The ends lost 4 bases at V and 8 bases at J; junction bases unmatched: 10. Germline CDR1 is SGHRS and CDR2 is YFSETQ. This CDR3 reads CASSPASGGPVTQYF. CDR3 coding DNA: TGCGCCAGCAGCCCTGCTAGCGGGGGGCCGGTCACCCAGTACTTC.

The chain joins TRBV19 to TRBJ1-2; D possibly corresponds to TRBD1 (6 bases). The V gene lost 7 bases and the J gene lost 4 bases, with 16 bases spanning the gap. CDR3 length equals 14 residues. Germline V gene data show CDR1 as LNHDA and CDR2 as SQIVND (reference sequence). The CDR3 DNA reads as TGTGCCAGTACCCCCGAGGCAGGGGCCTATGGCTACACCTTC. Residues: CASTPEAGAYGYTF.

The rearrangement links TRBV6-5 to TRBJ2-3, with D unclear. Germline values: CDR1 MNHEY, CDR2 SVGAGI. The CDR3 is 13 residues long. Trimming removed 6 bases from V and 0 bases from J, with 7 bases in between. The DNA for the CDR3 is TGTGCCAGCAGCTATGGTAGCACAGATACGCAGTATTTT. It encodes CASSYGSTDTQYF.

This chain uses TRBV9 with TRBJ2-5; TRBD1 might be the D (6 bases). The CDR3 consists of 13 residues. The germline CDR1 and CDR2 sequences are SGDLS and YYNGEE. With 2 bases removed from V and 3 bases from J, the gap between germline ends came to 8 bases. CDR3 sequence: CASSVDREETQYF. The CDR3 region has the DNA TGTGCCAGCAGCGTGGACAGAGAAGAGACCCAGTACTTC.

In its sample, this clone was seen a few times. At the DNA level, this CDR3 is encoded by other sequences in the same sample as well. The chain has TRBV5-4 and TRBJ1-1; D unclear. The V end lost 0 bases, the J end lost 4 bases, and 4 bases lay between the germline ends. Looked up from germline, CDR1 is SGHNT and CDR2 is YYREEE (reference sequence). The CDR3 has 12 residues. As DNA, the CDR3 is TGTGCCAGCAGCTTGGCTTCCACTGAAGCTTTCTTT. Its translation: CASSLASTEAFF.

The J gene is TRBJ1-2, the V gene TRBV28; TRBD1 agrees at 7 bases. CDR1 and CDR2 (germline): MDHEN, SYDVKM. This CDR3 spans 14 amino acids. With 5 bases clipped from V and 5 bases from J, the junction kept 8 bases outside the gene matches. The CDR3 DNA is TGTGCCAGCAGTCCCTCGGACAGGAGGTATGGCTACACCTTC. It translates to CASSPSDRRYGYTF.

The rearrangement links TRBV5-1 to TRBJ2-3; 10 bases align to TRBD1. V was pared by 4 bases and J by 3 bases, with 5 bases of the junction left unmatched. Germline loops: CDR1 SGHRS, CDR2 YFSETQ. The CDR3 totals 15 residues. DNA of the CDR3: TGCGCCAGCAGCCTCGGACAGGGGGTAACAGATACGCAGTATTTT. Translating gives CASSLGQGVTDTQYF.

The chain couples TRBV25-1 to TRBJ1-5, with D possibly matching TRBD1 (5 bases). CDR1 and CDR2 (germline): MGHDK, SYGVNS. The V end lost 6 bases, the J end lost 2 bases, and 11 bases lay between the germline ends. The CDR3 spans 14 residues. This chain's CDR3 is CASSATGGNQPQHF. CDR3 bases: TGTGCCAGCAGCGCTACAGGTGGCAATCAGCCCCAGCATTTT.

This chain's CDR3 is CASSQAGGAAEQYF. CDR3 in DNA: TGTGCCAGCAGCCAAGCGGGGGGCGCAGCCGAGCAGTACTTC. The chain recombines TRBV7-2 with TRBJ2-7, with 9 bases fitting TRBD2. V shed 5 bases and J 6 bases; nucleotides not matched to a gene: 8. This CDR3 has 14 residues. Germline values: CDR1 SGHTA, CDR2 FQGNSA.

The chain carries TRBV11-2 and TRBJ1-1; the D is unclear. Germline V gene lookup returns CDR1 SGHAT and CDR2 FQNNGV. V was cut by 3 bases and J by 1 base, with 9 bases left in between. This CDR3 has 14 amino acids. The CDR3 loop reads CASSLSRENTEAFF. The CDR3 nucleotides are TGTGCCAGCAGCTTGAGTCGCGAGAACACTGAAGCTTTCTTT.

J is TRBJ1-1 and V is TRBV28; unclear D gene. This CDR3 has 16 amino acids. Trimming removed 4 bases at V and 4 bases at J, with 19 bases between. The germline V gene encodes CDR1 MDHEN and CDR2 SYDVKM. CDR3 residues: CASSWVDQIRGTEAFF. The CDR3 DNA follows: TGTGCCAGCAGTTGGGTTGACCAAATTCGCGGCACTGAAGCTTTCTTT.

The chain uses TRBV7-9 and TRBJ2-7, with unresolved D. CDR3 length: 12 amino acids. The V end lost 3 bases, the J end lost 6 bases, and 9 bases lay between the germline ends. The germline CDR1 and CDR2 sequences are SEHNR and FQNEAQ (reference sequence). CDR3 bases: TGTGCCAGCAGCTTTGAAACTTCCGAGCAGTACTTC. Protein product: CASSFETSEQYF.

This sequence joins TRBV5-4 and TRBJ2-7; TRBD2 is a possible D gene (5 bases). Trimming left V 5 bases short and J 6 bases short, with 21 bases between. The CDR3 contains 15 residues. CDR1 SGHNT and CDR2 YYREEE come from the germline V gene (reference sequence). This chain's CDR3 is CASSQEGIMMTEQYF. Written as DNA, the CDR3 is TGTGCCAGCAGTCAAGAGGGTATTATGATGACCGAGCAGTACTTC.

This chain joins TRBV7-2 and TRBJ2-7, with 10 bases matching TRBD2. This CDR3 has 15 residues. The germline V gene has CDR1 SGHTA and CDR2 FQGNSA. Trimming removed 5 bases from V and 2 bases from J; junction bases left unmatched: 6. This CDR3 reads CASSILAGTTYEQYF. CDR3 DNA sequence: TGTGCCAGCAGCATACTAGCGGGGACTACCTACGAGCAGTACTTC.

This chain links TRBV18 with TRBJ1-1, with D unclear. The CDR3 covers 12 residues. Trimming stripped 8 bases from V and 3 bases from J, with 10 bases between. Germline CDR1 and CDR2: KGHSH and LQKENI. CDR3 loop: CASAEGDTEAFF. The CDR3 DNA reads as TGTGCCAGCGCAGAGGGCGACACTGAAGCTTTCTTT.

The chain has TRBV5-1 and TRBJ2-2; D gene uncertain. Germline-derived CDR1 and CDR2 are SGHRS and YFSETQ. The CDR3 is 11 residues long. V lost 3 bases and J lost 8, with 5 bases in between. CDR3 nucleotides: TGCGCCAGCAGCTATCCTGGGGAGCTGTTTTTT. It codes for CASSYPGELFF.

This chain connects TRBV18 to TRBJ1-4; perhaps TRBD1 as D (5 bases). Germline lookup yields CDR1 KGHSH and CDR2 LQKENI. The length of the CDR3 is 13 residues. V gave up 4 bases and J gave up 16 bases, with 19 bases separating them. The CDR3 nucleotides are TGTGCCAGCTCACTACGGGGCGGGATTTTAGGGTTTTTT. Translated: CASSLRGGILGFF.

The chain joins TRBV2 to TRBJ2-7; D perhaps matches TRBD1 (7 bases). The germline CDR1 and CDR2 sequences are SNHLY and FYNNEI. CDR3 length: 12 amino acids. Trimming left V 6 bases short and J 7 bases short, with 13 bases between. In DNA form, the CDR3 reads TGTGCCAGCAGGGCCCAGGGGGGTGAGCAGTACTTC. Amino acids: CASRAQGGEQYF.

The rearrangement uses TRBV2 and TRBJ1-1, with 7 bases lining up with TRBD1. From germline, CDR1 is SNHLY and CDR2 FYNNEI. The CDR3 contains 15 residues. V dropped 5 bases and J dropped 7; count of bases not matched to a gene: 13. This CDR3 is CASSNTRTGPFEAFF. CDR3 in DNA: TGTGCCAGCAGTAATACTCGGACAGGACCCTTTGAAGCTTTCTTT.

The V call is TRBV5-1, the J call TRBJ2-2; D uncertain. The length of the CDR3 is 14 residues. Germline V gene lookup returns CDR1 SGHRS and CDR2 YFSETQ. With 6 bases removed from V and 4 bases from J, the gap between germline ends came to 13 bases. DNA of the CDR3: TGCGCCAGCACCACGGCACAGACCACCGGGGAGCTGTTTTTT. This translates into CASTTAQTTGELFF.

The CDR3 protein is CASSPPGTGVNTIYF. The CDR3 region has the DNA TGTGCCAGCAGCCCCCCCGGGACAGGGGTGAACACCATATATTTT. V and J are TRBV11-2 and TRBJ1-3; 10 nucleotides agree with TRBD1. The CDR3 runs to 15 residues. Germline-derived CDR1 and CDR2 are SGHAT and FQNNGV. Unmatched junction bases numbered 8, after V lost 5 bases and J lost 7 bases.

V and J are TRBV5-6 and TRBJ1-2, with D hard to call. This CDR3 spans 12 amino acids. Germline assignment: CDR1 SGHDT and CDR2 YYEEEE. V was trimmed by 1 base and J by 8 bases, leaving 9 bases between them. Here the CDR3 reads CASSLISVGYTF. The CDR3 bases are TGTGCCAGCAGCTTGATTTCGGTGGGCTACACCTTC.

This CDR3 reads CASSLFSAVEAFF. The CDR3 DNA reads as TGCGCCAGCAGCTTGTTCTCAGCGGTTGAAGCTTTCTTT. The J gene is TRBJ1-1, the V gene TRBV5-1; D remains unclear. The CDR3 is 13 amino acids. CDR1 and CDR2 from the germline V gene are SGHRS and YFSETQ. V lost 1 base and J lost 7, with 11 bases in between.

The chain links TRBV15 to TRBJ2-3, with 10 bases that match TRBD2. V shed 4 bases, J shed 10 bases, and the junction held 2 bases outside the gene matches. The CDR3 length is 12 residues. Germline values: CDR1 LNHNV, CDR2 YYDKDF (reference sequence). In nucleotides, the CDR3 is TGTGCCACCAGCACCCTAGCGGGGGCGCAGTATTTT. It encodes CATSTLAGAQYF.

CDR3 amino acids: CSVLTGATEAFF. The CDR3 nucleotides read TGCAGCGTCCTGACAGGGGCGACTGAAGCTTTCTTT. V and J are TRBV29-1 and TRBJ1-1; 8 bases match TRBD1. The CDR3 extends over 12 amino acids. CDR1 and CDR2 from the germline V gene are SQVTM and ANQGSEA. J gave up 5 bases and V 6 bases, and 5 bases lay outside the gene matches.

The chain has TRBV7-3 and TRBJ1-1, with 8 bases aligning to TRBD1. The ends lost 5 bases at V and 0 bases at J; junction bases unmatched: 2. The CDR3 consists of 14 residues. The germline V gene has CDR1 SGHTA and CDR2 FQGTGA. CDR3: CASSRQGMNTEAFF. The CDR3 nucleotides are TGTGCCAGCAGCCGACAGGGGATGAACACTGAAGCTTTCTTT.

This clone was found once. The chain is built from TRBV29-1 and TRBJ2-7; the D gene is possibly TRBD2 (5 bases). Trimming took off 0 bases at V and 5 bases at J, with 20 bases between the two ends. The CDR3 totals 16 residues. Germline CDR1 SQVTM, CDR2 ANQGSEA. Here the CDR3 reads CSVEDQGEQRVHEQYF. Here the CDR3 DNA reads TGCAGCGTTGAAGATCAAGGTGAACAGAGGGTCCACGAGCAGTACTTC.

CDR3 sequence reads: CASSRGGWGITGELFF. The DNA of the CDR3 is TGTGCCAGCAGCCGAGGGGGATGGGGGATCACCGGGGAGCTGTTTTTT. This chain uses TRBV5-6 with TRBJ2-2; maybe TRBD1 (6 bases). Trimming stripped 4 bases from V and 4 bases from J, with 17 bases between. Germline loops: CDR1 SGHDT, CDR2 YYEEEE. This CDR3 region has 16 residues.

Of note for this clone: One base away lies a much larger clone, so this may be a sequencing read error. This rearrangement joins TRBV7-6 to TRBJ1-4; 10 bases match TRBD1. Losses at the gene ends were 5 bases for V and 8 bases for J; bases not matched to a gene: 5. Germline CDR1 and CDR2: SGHVS and FNYEAQ. The CDR3 contains 14 residues. This chain's CDR3 is CASSLGTGVEKLFF. CDR3 DNA: TGTGCCAGCAGCCTCGGGACAGGGGTCGAAAAACTGTTTTTT.

This chain links TRBV28 with TRBJ1-2; the match to TRBD1 covers 7 bases. This CDR3 region has 14 residues. The germline V gene has CDR1 MDHEN and CDR2 SYDVKM. Unmatched junction bases numbered 8, after V lost 6 bases and J lost 4 bases. The CDR3 coding sequence is TGTGCCAGCAGGCGACAGGGAGGCTTCTATGGCTACACCTTC. Residues: CASRRQGGFYGYTF.